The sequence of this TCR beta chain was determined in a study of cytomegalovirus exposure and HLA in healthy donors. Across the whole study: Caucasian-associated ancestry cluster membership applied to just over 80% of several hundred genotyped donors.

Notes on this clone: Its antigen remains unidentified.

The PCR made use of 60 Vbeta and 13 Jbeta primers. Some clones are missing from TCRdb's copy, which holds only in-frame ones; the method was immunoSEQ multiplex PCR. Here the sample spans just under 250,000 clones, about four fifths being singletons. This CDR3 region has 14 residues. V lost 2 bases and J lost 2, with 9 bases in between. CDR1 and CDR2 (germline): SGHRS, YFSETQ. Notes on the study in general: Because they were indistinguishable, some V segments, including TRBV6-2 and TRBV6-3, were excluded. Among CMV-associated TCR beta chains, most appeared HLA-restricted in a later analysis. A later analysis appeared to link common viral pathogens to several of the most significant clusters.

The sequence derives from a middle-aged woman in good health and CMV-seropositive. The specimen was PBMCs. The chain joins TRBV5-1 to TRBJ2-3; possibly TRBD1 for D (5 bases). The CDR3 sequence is CASSLGESTDTQYF. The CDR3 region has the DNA TGCGCCAGCAGCTTAGGGGAATCCACAGATACGCAGTATTTT.